The T cell receptor beta chain described here comes from a study of shared clonotypes between healthy human individuals (dated by TCRdb to the early 2020s). In terms of the full investigation: The cohort comprised a couple of women and a few men aged 18 to 49 years. Libraries were prepared and TCR repertoires were sequenced by different laboratories using diverse techniques, in order to increase sequencing depth and limit assay-specific biases. For each donor, CD4 naive and CD4 memory were each run on three plates, CD8 naive on two plates, and CD8 memory on one plate. The study deeply sequenced blood TCR repertoires of five healthy adults to estimate repertoire size and the extent of clonotype sharing between individuals. Leukapheresis yielded between about 0.9 and 10 billion PBMCs per donor.

As concerns this clone: Its antigen remains unidentified. No per-base quality is available; no much larger clone lies one base away.

Per the germline V gene, SGHAT is the CDR1 and FQNNGV is the CDR2. The CDR3 runs 14 amino acids, cysteine and phenylalanine included. Only the CDR3 DNA stays, 42 bases, in frame from base 1. At the junction V is shortened by 6 bases and J by 4 bases; bases outside the gene matches: 6. Broader findings and caveats from the paper: Across four donors, about 5.2% of naive CD4, approximately 3.6% of naive CD8, approximately 2.5% of memory CD4, and under 0.45% of memory CD8 clonotypes were shared. Even with the large sequencing depth, rarefaction of the sorted-subset datasets indicated that sequencing was incomplete. Naive subsets generally had larger estimated clonotype richness than memory subsets did. Because the study included a small number of donors, the genetic and exposure-history diversity represented was limited. Sampling was limited to blood, and TCR repertoires in tissue likely differ from TCR repertoires in blood. Pairwise subsampling led to the expectation that sequencing depth would affect the degree of clonotype sharing among donors. Clonotypes shared by all four sorted-subset donors showed higher generation probabilities than non-shared clonotypes.

Using the deep immunoSEQ assay, multiplex PCR amplified TCR CDR3 regions from genomic DNA. Extracted genomic DNA from each cell subset was spread evenly across all wells of several immunoSEQ 96-well plates, with each plate serving as a replicate. For sorted subsets, around 0.2 ug of genomic DNA, equivalent to 25,000 to 35,000 T cell genomes, went into each replicate PCR. Purified libraries were measured with a Qubit 3.0 fluorometer, size-checked on a Bioanalyzer 2100, and measured again with the KAPA Library Quantification kit. A separate single-read 150-cycle Illumina NextSeq 550 flow cell was used to sequence each immunoSEQ 96-well plate. Per the source publication's procedure: Because only junctional sequences without quality scores were contained in the immunoSEQ output, filtering matching that applied to full-length reads could not be performed. To assign V/J genes and CDR3, sequences were annotated using PyIR, a Python wrapper for IgBLAST v1.9, with IMGT germline references. Reads with weak V/J assignments (E-value above 1e-6), missing CDR3, stop codons, out-of-frame junctions, or ambiguous translated residues were removed. V3J clonotypes were defined as sequences sharing an identical inferred V gene, J gene, and CDR3 amino acid sequence. The percentage overlap between two repertoires was calculated by dividing the number of shared unique clonotypes by the size of the smaller repertoire. Richness of each repertoire was evaluated using RTK rarefaction, the Chao1 estimator, and Recon v2.1 estimates of unobserved clonotypes. For all TCRbeta clonotypes obtained by the gDNA method from a handful of donors, generation probabilities were computed with OLGA. The table comes from immuneACCESS by way of TCRdb, which keeps in-frame sequences with V and J called. Part of the clones is missing from these tables; in studies checked, under half for an unresolved V gene and the rest for unknown reasons. Clone size and the V and J calls come from that table; the DNA yielded D and trimming. In all, the sample holds 550,000 to 700,000 clones, and approximately 73% of those were seen once. About 1.8% of the sample goes to the ten largest clones.

Healthy HIV-negative adults with no recently reported acute infections or vaccinations were included as donors. Only Caucasian adults living in Nashville, Tennessee, USA were represented among the donors. CD4+ T cells were enriched by magnetic negative selection, after which naive cells were positively selected on CD45RA and the negative fraction was taken as the memory subset. After blood collection by leukapheresis, PBMCs were isolated using Ficoll-Histopaque density gradient centrifugation and then cryopreserved in the vapor phase of liquid nitrogen. Analytical flow cytometry was used to check the purity and quantity of each magnetically sorted T cell population. Genomic DNA was isolated from each sorted fraction and quantified by UV absorbance on a Nanodrop 2000c.

The chain uses TRBV11-2 and TRBJ2-7, with 10 junctional bases fitting TRBD2. The sequencing input was memory CD4+ T cells sorted from blood. The sample's cell subset or site label is to be understood as: CD45RA-negative fraction. The TCR comes from a woman aged 25 to 39 in good health. The DNA sequence follows: TGTGCCAGCAGAGTTAGCGGGAGGCCGTACGAGCAGTACTTC. This is translated as CASRVSGRPYEQYF.